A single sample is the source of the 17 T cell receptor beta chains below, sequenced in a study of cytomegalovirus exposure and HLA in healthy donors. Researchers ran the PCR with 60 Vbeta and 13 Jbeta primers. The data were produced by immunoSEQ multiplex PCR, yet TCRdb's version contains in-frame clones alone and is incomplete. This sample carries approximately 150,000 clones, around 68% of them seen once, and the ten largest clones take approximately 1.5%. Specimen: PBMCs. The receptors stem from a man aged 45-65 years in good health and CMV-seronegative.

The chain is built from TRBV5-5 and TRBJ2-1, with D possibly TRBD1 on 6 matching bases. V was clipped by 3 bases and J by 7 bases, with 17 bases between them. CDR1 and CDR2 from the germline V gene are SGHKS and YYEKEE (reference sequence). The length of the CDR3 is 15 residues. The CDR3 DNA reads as TGTGCCAGCAGCTCGGACAGAAATGATGGGAATGAGCAGTTCTTC. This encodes CASSSDRNDGNEQFF.

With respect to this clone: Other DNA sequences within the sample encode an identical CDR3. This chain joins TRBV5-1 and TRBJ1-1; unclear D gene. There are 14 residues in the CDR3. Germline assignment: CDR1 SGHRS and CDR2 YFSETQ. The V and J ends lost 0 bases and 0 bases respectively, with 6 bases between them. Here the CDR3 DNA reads TGCGCCAGCAGCTTGGGCCAGATGAACACTGAAGCTTTCTTT. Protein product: CASSLGQMNTEAFF.

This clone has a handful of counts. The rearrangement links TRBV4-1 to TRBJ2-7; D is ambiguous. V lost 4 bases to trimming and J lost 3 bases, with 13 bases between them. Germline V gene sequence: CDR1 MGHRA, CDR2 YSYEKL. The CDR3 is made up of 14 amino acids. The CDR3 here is CASSPNSGGYEQYF. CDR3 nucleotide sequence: TGCGCCAGCAGCCCTAACTCCGGCGGCTACGAGCAGTACTTC.

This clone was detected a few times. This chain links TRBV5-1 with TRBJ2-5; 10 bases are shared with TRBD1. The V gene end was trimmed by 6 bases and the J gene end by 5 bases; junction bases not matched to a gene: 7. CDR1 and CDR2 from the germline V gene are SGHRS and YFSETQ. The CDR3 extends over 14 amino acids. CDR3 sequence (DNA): TGCGCCAGCACGGACAGGGGGAATTGGGAGACCCAGTACTTC. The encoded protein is CASTDRGNWETQYF.

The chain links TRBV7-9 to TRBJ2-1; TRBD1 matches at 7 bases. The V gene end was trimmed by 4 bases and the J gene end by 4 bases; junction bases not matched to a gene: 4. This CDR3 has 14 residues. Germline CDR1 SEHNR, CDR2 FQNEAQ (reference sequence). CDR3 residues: CASSSQGLYNEQFF. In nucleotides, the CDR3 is TGTGCCAGCAGCTCACAGGGGCTTTACAATGAGCAGTTCTTC.

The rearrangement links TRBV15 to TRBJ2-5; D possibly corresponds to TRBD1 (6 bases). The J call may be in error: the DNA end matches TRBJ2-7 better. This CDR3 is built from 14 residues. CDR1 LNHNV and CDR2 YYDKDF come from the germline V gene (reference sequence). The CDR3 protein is CATSRDRQVNEQYF. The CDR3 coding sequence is TGTGCCACCAGCAGAGATAGACAGGTAAACGAGCAGTACTTC.

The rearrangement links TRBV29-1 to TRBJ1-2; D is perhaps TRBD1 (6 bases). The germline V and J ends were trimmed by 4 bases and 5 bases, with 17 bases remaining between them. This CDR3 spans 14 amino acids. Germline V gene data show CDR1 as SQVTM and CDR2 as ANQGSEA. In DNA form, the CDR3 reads TGCAGCGTTGGGGAAGGAACAGGGAAATATGGCTACACCTTC. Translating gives CSVGEGTGKYGYTF.

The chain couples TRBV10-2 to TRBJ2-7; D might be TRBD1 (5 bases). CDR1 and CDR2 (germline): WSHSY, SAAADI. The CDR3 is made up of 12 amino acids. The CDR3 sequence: CAARAGFNEQYF. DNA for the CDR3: TGCGCAGCCCGGGCAGGGTTCAACGAGCAGTACTTC.

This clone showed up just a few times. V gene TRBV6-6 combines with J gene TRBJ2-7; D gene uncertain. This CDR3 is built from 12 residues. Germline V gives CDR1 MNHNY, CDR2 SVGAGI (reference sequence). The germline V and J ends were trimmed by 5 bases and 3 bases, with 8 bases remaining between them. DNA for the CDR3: TGTGCCAGCAGTCGACTCTACTACGAGCAGTACTTC. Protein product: CASSRLYYEQYF.

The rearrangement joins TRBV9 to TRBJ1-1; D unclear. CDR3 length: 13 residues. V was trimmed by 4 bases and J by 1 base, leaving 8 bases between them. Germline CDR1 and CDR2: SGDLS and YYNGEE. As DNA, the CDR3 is TGTGCCAGCAGCCTCGGAGCGAACACTGAAGCTTTCTTT. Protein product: CASSLGANTEAFF.

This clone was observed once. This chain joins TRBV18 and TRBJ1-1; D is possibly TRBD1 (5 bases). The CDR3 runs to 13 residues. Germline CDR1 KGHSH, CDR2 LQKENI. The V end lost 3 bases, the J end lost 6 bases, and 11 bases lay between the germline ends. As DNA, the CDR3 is TGTGCCAGCTCACCTTTAGGGGCAGCTGAAGCTTTCTTT. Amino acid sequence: CASSPLGAAEAFF.

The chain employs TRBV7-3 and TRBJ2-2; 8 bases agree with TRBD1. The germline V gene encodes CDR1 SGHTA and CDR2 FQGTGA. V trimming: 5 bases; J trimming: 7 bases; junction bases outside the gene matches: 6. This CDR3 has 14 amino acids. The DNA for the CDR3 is TGTGCCAGCAGCAACCAGGGGGCAGGCGGGGAGCTGTTTTTT. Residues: CASSNQGAGGELFF.

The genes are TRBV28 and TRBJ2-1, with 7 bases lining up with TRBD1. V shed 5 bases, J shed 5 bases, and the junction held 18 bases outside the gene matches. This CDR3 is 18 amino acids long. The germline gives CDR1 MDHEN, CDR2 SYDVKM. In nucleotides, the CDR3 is TGTGCCAGCAGTCCCCGATCACAGGGGCGGCTTAGGGACAATGAGCAGTTCTTC. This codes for CASSPRSQGRLRDNEQFF. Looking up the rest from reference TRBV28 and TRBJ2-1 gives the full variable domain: DVKVTQSSRYLVKRTGEKVFLECVQDMDHENMFWYRQDPGLGLRLIYFSYDVKMKEKGDIPEGYSVSREKKERFSLILESASTNQTSMYLCASSPRSQGRLRDNEQFFGPGTRLTVL.

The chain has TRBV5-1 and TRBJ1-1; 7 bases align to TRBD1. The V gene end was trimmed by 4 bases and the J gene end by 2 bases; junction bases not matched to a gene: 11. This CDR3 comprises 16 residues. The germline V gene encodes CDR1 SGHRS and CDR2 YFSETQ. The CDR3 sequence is CASSASRDSYNTEAFF. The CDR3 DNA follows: TGCGCCAGCAGCGCGTCCCGGGACAGTTACAACACTGAAGCTTTCTTT.

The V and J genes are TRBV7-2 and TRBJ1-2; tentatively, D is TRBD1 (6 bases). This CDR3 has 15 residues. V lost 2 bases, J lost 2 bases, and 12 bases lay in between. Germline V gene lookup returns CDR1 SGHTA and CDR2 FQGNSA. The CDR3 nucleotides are TGTGCCAGCAGCTTAAGAAGGGGGACCAACTATGGCTACACCTTC. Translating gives CASSLRRGTNYGYTF.

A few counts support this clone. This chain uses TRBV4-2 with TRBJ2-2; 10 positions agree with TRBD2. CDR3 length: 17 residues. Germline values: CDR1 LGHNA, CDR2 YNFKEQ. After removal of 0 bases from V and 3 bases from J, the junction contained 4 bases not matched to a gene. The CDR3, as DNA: TGTGCCAGCAGCCAAGATACGCTAGCGGGGGACACCGGGGAGCTGTTTTTT. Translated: CASSQDTLAGDTGELFF.

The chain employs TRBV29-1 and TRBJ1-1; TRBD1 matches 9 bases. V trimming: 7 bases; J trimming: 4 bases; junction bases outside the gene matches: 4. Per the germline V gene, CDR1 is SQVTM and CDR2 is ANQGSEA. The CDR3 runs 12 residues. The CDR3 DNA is TGCAGCGCCGTGACAGGGGGCACTGAAGCTTTCTTT. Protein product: CSAVTGGTEAFF.